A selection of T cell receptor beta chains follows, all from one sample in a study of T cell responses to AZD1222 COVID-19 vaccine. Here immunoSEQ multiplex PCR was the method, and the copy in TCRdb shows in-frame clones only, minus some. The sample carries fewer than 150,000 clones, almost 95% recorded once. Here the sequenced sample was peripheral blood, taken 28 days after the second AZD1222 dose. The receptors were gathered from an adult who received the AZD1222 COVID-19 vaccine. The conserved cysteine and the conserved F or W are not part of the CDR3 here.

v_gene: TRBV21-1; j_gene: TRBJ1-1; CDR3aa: ASRRELDTEAF
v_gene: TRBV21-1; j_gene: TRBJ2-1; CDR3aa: ATHLNYRGQYNEQF
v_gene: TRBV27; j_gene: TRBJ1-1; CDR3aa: ASSTQGHTEAF
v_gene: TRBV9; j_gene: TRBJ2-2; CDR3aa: ASSLDRGYHGELF
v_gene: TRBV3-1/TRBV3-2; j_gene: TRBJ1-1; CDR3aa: ASSRWDHLNTEAF
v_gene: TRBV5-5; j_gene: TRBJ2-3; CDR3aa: ASSLGGSDTQY
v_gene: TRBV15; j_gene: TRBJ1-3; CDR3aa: ATSRGAAGNTIY
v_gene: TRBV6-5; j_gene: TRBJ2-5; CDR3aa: ASSYSPQAAKETQY
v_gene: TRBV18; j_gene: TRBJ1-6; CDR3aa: ASSPVSTARASYSPLH
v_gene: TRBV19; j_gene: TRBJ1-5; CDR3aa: ASRQFVRAEIGNQPQH
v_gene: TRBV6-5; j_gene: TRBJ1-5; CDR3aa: ASRRQGGSNQPQH
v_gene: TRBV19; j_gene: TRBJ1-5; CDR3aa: ASSVGGGSHQPQH
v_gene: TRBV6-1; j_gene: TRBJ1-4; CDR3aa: ASSESDEKLF
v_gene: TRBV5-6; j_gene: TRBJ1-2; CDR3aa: ASSFTQAFLNYGYT
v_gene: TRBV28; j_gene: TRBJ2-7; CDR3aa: ASGSFYEQY
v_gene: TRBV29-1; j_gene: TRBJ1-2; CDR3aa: SVPHPAVSNYGYT
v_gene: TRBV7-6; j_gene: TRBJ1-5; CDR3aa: ASSSGGAPNQPQH
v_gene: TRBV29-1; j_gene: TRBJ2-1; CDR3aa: SEKRRCTYNEQF
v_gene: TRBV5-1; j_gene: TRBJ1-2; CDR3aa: ASSPSSTANYGYT
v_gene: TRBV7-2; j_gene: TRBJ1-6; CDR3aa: ASSLRERSPLH
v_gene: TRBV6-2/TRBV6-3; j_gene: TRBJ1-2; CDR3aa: ASSNLNSHHYGYT
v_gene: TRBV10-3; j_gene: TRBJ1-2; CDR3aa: AITATGNSGYT
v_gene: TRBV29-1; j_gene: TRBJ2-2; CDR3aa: SVNTGGASGELF
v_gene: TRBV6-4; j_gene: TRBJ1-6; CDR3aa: ASSLTGGNSPLH
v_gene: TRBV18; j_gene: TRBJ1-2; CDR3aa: ASSFGQGEGYT
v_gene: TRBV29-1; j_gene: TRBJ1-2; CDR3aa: SVEGYGYT
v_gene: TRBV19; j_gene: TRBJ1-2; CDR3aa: ASSHPEQAYGYT
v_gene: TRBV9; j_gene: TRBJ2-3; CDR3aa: ASSVVIGGGTDTQY
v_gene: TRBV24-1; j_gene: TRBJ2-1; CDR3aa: ATSDFTGRGQF
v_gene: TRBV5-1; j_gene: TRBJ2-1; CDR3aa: ASSLDGTGGYNEQF
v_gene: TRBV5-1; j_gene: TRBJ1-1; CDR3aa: ASSLANTEAF
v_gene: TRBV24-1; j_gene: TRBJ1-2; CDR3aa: ATSDPNGINYGYT
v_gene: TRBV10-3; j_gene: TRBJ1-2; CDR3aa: AISESRQIPNYGYT
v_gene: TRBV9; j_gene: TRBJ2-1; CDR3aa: ASSEGGQVTYNEQF
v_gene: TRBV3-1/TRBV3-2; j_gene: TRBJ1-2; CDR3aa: ASSQGLRLIGYT
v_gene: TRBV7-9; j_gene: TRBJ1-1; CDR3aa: ASSPAYTGYLNTEAF
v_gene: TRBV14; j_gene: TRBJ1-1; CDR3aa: ASSLGPNTEAF
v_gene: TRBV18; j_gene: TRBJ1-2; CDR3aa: ASSPGQGRSGYT
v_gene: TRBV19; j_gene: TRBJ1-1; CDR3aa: ASSPGAGSTEAF
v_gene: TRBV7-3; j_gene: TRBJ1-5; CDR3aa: ASSRPRVTSNQPQH
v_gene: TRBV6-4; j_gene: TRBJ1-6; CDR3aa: ASSPRDRGSPLH
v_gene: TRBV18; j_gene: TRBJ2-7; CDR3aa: ASSGVMDEQY
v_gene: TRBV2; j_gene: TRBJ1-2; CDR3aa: ASVGQGRSGYT
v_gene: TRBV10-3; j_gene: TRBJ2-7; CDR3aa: AISERSLSGTGLSYEQY
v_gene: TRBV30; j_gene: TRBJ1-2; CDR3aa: AWCGRDTRDYGYT
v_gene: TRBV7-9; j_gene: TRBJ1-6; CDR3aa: ASSLVGISQVPLH
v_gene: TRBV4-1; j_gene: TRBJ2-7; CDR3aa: ASSQEGYEQY